This TCR beta chain was identified in a study of T cells in Graves' hyperthyroidism and ophthalmopathy. RNA transcripts served as the template for amplifying TCR beta CDR3 regions. RT-PCR in the first round (using the HTBI primer set) targeted the TCR CDR3. MiXCR was run by TCRdb on the multiplex PCR reads, yielding one entry per CDR3 protein. The sample records hundreds of thousands of distinct CDR3 sequences, roughly a third being singletons. The germline gives CDR1 PRHDT, CDR2 FYEKMQ (reference sequence). This CDR3 spans 14 amino acids. For this clonotype: The germline gene is not matched at one end of the junction; a read error may be the cause.

This clonotype was obtained from a woman in her thirties or forties with Graves' hyperthyroidism. The chain joins TRBV13 to TRBJ2-7; D is perhaps TRBD1 or TRBD2 (5 bases each). Sequenced input: blood. CDR3 sequence reads: CASSLGRGDYEQYF. The DNA for the CDR3 is TGTGCCAGCAGCCTAGGGAGAGGGGACTACGAGCAGTACTTC.